This T cell receptor beta chain was retrieved from a study of blood T cell repertoires in COVID-19. For the study at large: Sample material is recorded as cDNA or gDNA derived from T cells, B-cell-depleted T cells, or PBMCs.

There are 11 residues in the CDR3. With 8 bases removed from V and 9 bases from J, the gap between germline ends came to 11 bases. In the original processing: Quantification of nucleated cells was approximated via reference gene primer amplification. The protocol was immunoSEQ multiplex PCR, while the TCRdb copy is restricted to in-frame clones and leaves out a portion. That table is the source of V, J and clone size, and D and trimming were worked out from the DNA. The table has tens of thousands of clones, around 80% seen once; the top ten hold under 4%. This TCR was sampled from a man aged 55 to 69 with acute or convalescent COVID-19. The chain carries TRBV12-3 or TRBV12-4 and TRBJ1-5, with unresolved D. The source material was peripheral blood. CDR3 sequence (DNA): TGTGCCAGCTCTCTGCCGCGGCCCCAGCATTTT. Its protein product is CASSLPRPQHF.